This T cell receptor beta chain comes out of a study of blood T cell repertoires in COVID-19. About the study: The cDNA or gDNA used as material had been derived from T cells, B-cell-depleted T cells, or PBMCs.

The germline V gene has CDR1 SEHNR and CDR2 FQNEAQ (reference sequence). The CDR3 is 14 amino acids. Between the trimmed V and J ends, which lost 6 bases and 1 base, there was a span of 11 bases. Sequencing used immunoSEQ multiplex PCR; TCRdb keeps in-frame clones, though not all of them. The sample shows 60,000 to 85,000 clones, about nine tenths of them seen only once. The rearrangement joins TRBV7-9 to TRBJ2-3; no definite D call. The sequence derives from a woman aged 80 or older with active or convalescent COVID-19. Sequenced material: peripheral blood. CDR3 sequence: CASSEAGGTDTQYF. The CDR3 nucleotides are TGTGCCAGCAGTGAAGCCGGTGGCACAGATACGCAGTATTTT.